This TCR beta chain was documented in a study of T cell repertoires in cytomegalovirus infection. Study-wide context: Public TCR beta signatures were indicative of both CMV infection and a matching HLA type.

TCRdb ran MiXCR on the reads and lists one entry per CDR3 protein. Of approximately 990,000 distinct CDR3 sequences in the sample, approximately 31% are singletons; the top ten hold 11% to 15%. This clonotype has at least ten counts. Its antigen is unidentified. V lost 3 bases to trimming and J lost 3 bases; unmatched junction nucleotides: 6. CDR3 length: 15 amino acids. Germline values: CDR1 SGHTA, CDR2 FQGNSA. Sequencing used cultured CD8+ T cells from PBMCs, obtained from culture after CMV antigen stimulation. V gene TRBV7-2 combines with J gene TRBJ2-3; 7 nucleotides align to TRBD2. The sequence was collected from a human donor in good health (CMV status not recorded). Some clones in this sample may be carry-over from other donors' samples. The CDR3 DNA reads TGTGCCAGCAGCTTGCGGACTAGAGAAACAGATACGCAGTATTTT. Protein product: CASSLRTRETDTQYF.